These T cell receptor beta chains were read from a single sample in a study of cytomegalovirus exposure and HLA in healthy donors. Sequencing was performed with immunoSEQ multiplex PCR; in TCRdb, only in-frame clones are kept and a portion is missing. The sample lists more than 150,000 clones; 85% to 90% were seen once. The sample taken for sequencing was PBMCs. These receptors originate from a man aged 18-30 years in good health and CMV-seronegative. Both conserved end residues are part of each CDR3. D genes are given only for firm matches. Part of the rows lack a size; the others show once, few, many or a class for expanded clones.

v_gene	abundance	j_gene	d_gene	CDR3aa	CDR3nt
TRBV18	-	TRBJ2-7	-	CASSPKPQGRSYEQYF	TGTGCCAGCTCACCAAAGCCCCAGGGTCGGTCCTACGAGCAGTACTTC
TRBV5-1	-	TRBJ1-4	-	CASILAGEKLFF	TGCGCCAGCATATTGGCAGGGGAAAAACTGTTTTTT
TRBV28	-	TRBJ2-3	-	CASSLAGDSGGLQYF	TGTGCCAGCAGTTTAGCCGGGGACTCCGGCGGGCTGCAGTATTTT
TRBV4-1	-	TRBJ2-3	TRBD2	CASSQSGTADITDTQYF	TGCGCCAGCAGCCAGAGCGGGACGGCAGACATCACAGATACGCAGTATTTT
TRBV5-1	-	TRBJ1-2	-	CASSNIGVSPGFYGYTF	TGCGCCAGCAGCAACATCGGAGTCTCCCCCGGTTTCTATGGCTACACCTTC
TRBV19	-	TRBJ1-2	-	CASTPGLLTPHGYTF	TGTGCCAGTACCCCGGGACTCCTTACGCCCCATGGCTACACCTTC
TRBV7-9	-	TRBJ2-2	-	CASSLLSGELFF	TGTGCCAGCAGCTTATTATCCGGGGAGCTGTTTTTT
TRBV6-5	-	TRBJ2-2	TRBD1	CASSTTGGTGELFF	TGTGCCAGCAGCACGACAGGGGGCACCGGGGAGCTGTTTTTT
TRBV5-1	-	TRBJ2-1	-	CASSLVQGSYNEQFF	TGCGCCAGCAGCTTGGTGCAGGGCTCCTACAATGAGCAGTTCTTC
TRBV7-9	-	TRBJ2-5	TRBD2	CASSKTSEETQYF	TGTGCCAGCAGCAAGACTAGCGAAGAGACCCAGTACTTC
TRBV7-2	-	TRBJ1-5	-	CASSLAPASNQPQHF	TGTGCCAGCAGCTTAGCGCCAGCGTCCAATCAGCCCCAGCATTTT
TRBV27	-	TRBJ2-3	TRBD2	CASSPSWGGADTQYF	TGTGCCAGCAGCCCTAGCTGGGGAGGGGCAGATACGCAGTATTTT
TRBV14	-	TRBJ2-7	-	CASSQGAYEQYF	TGTGCCAGCAGCCAAGGCGCCTACGAGCAGTACTTC
TRBV30	-	TRBJ1-1	-	CAWTATSTEAFF	TGTGCCTGGACGGCTACTAGCACTGAAGCTTTCTTT
TRBV29-1	once	TRBJ1-2	-	CSVSGVVYGYTF	TGCAGCGTTTCAGGGGTGGTATATGGCTACACCTTC
TRBV30	-	TRBJ1-6	-	CAWSVGANSPLHF	TGTGCCTGGAGTGTTGGGGCAAATTCACCCCTCCACTTT
TRBV27	-	TRBJ2-7	-	CASSLSYTRGPHEQYF	TGTGCCAGCAGTTTATCATATACGCGGGGACCTCACGAGCAGTACTTC
TRBV4-2	-	TRBJ1-4	-	CASSQDPTTTDRGEKLFF	TGTGCCAGCAGCCAAGATCCTACTACGACAGATAGAGGTGAAAAACTGTTTTTT
TRBV7-8	-	TRBJ1-2	TRBD1	CASSPGQGNYYGYTF	TGTGCCAGCAGCCCAGGACAGGGGAATTACTATGGCTACACCTTC
TRBV5-1	-	TRBJ1-1	TRBD1	CASSQRPPGQGQNTEAFF	TGCGCCAGCAGCCAACGGCCCCCTGGACAGGGGCAGAACACTGAAGCTTTCTTT
TRBV10-3	-	TRBJ1-2	TRBD1	CAISEPTSGGAGGYTF	TGTGCCATCAGTGAGCCGACGTCAGGGGGCGCGGGGGGCTACACCTTC
TRBV7-9	few	TRBJ1-2	TRBD1	CASSSRPLQGALGYTF	TGTGCCAGCAGCTCGAGGCCCCTACAGGGGGCGCTGGGCTACACCTTC
TRBV9	few	TRBJ2-1	-	CASTPDSGVVEQFF	TGTGCCAGCACCCCCGATTCGGGAGTGGTTGAGCAGTTCTTC
TRBV25-1	-	TRBJ1-1	-	CASRVGVEAFF	TGTGCCAGCAGGGTGGGCGTTGAAGCTTTCTTT
TRBV5-6	-	TRBJ2-2	TRBD2	CASFSGTSGGLAGELFF	TGTGCCAGCTTTTCCGGGACTAGCGGGGGGTTGGCCGGGGAGCTGTTTTTT
TRBV5-1	-	TRBJ2-7	TRBD2	CASSPRTSGRPNSYEQYF	TGCGCCAGCAGCCCCAGGACTAGCGGGAGGCCCAACTCCTACGAGCAGTACTTC
TRBV28	-	TRBJ2-7	TRBD2	CASRREASYEQYF	TGTGCCAGCAGACGGGAGGCCTCCTACGAGCAGTACTTC
TRBV28	-	TRBJ1-5	-	CASEGYRGGSQPQHF	TGTGCCAGCGAGGGGTATCGGGGGGGCTCTCAGCCCCAGCATTTT
TRBV10-1	-	TRBJ2-4	-	CASSEGAAKNIQYF	TGCGCCAGCAGTGAGGGAGCGGCCAAAAACATTCAGTACTTC
TRBV4-1	-	TRBJ1-1	-	CASSQGDVGARNTEAFF	TGCGCCAGCAGCCAAGGAGATGTGGGGGCCCGGAACACTGAAGCTTTCTTT
TRBV11-2	-	TRBJ1-6	-	CASSLDGAGNSPLHF	TGTGCCAGCAGCTTAGATGGCGCAGGGAATTCACCCCTCCACTTT
TRBV7-9	-	TRBJ1-2	-	CASSLEAGAQGYTF	TGTGCCAGCAGCTTAGAAGCAGGGGCACAAGGCTACACCTTC
TRBV4-2	-	TRBJ2-1	-	CASSQDREQQFF	TGTGCCAGCAGCCAAGATAGGGAGCAGCAGTTCTTC
TRBV20-1	-	TRBJ2-1	-	CSAAVNEQFF	TGCAGTGCGGCTGTAAATGAGCAGTTCTTC
TRBV11-3	-	TRBJ2-3	-	CASSAQTGHTDTQYF	TGTGCCAGCAGCGCTCAGACAGGACACACAGATACGCAGTATTTT
TRBV28	-	TRBJ1-5	TRBD1	CASSEQGNQPQHF	TGTGCCAGCAGCGAACAGGGGAATCAGCCCCAGCATTTT